The 22 T cell receptor beta chains below were found in one sample sequenced in a study of CD8 T cells in Susac syndrome (dated by TCRdb to 2018 to 2020). Library preparation used the immunoSEQ multiplex PCR assay. RNA was extracted with the RNeasy kit and roughly 0.45 to 1 ug was reverse transcribed using random hexamers. TCRdb ran its own pipeline on the public reads, namely fastp trimming at Q25 and MiXCR clone calling, and kept in-frame beta chains. Every entry covers one CDR3 protein and lists the most common genes and DNA from its rows. The sample table shows about 430,000 distinct CDR3 sequences, and more than 80% are seen once. The ten top clones hold approximately 0.11% of the sample. Sequencing input: CD8+ T cells from PBMCs. The receptor set was obtained from a human donor with multiple sclerosis.

In DNA, the CDR3 is TGTGCCAGCAGCTCCGGAGACTCCCGCGGATACACTGAAGCTTTCTTT. This encodes CASSSGDSRGYTEAFF. This chain uses TRBV5-5 with TRBJ1-1, with D uncertain. Trimming cost V 3 bases and J 3 bases, with 18 bases left between them. Germline CDR1 reads SGHKS; CDR2 reads YYEKEE (reference sequence). The CDR3 sequence is 16 residues long.

The V gene is TRBV2, the J gene TRBJ2-2, with D maybe TRBD1 (5 bases). The V gene's germline CDR1 is SNHLY and CDR2 FYNNEI. There are 17 residues in the CDR3. V shed 1 base and J shed 1 base, with 13 bases lying between them. The chain's CDR3 is CASSEDETALNTGELFF. The CDR3 region has the DNA TGTGCCAGCAGTGAAGACGAGACAGCGCTGAACACCGGGGAGCTGTTTTTT. The whole variable domain, filled in from reference TRBV2 and TRBJ2-2, reads EPEVTQTPSHQVTQMGQEVILRCVPISNHLYFYWYRQILGQKVEFLVSFYNNEISEKSEIFDDQFSVERPDGSNFTLKIRSTKLEDSAMYFCASSEDETALNTGELFFGEGSRLTVL.

The chain recombines TRBV7-9 with TRBJ2-1; TRBD2 is a possible D gene (6 bases). V gave up 7 bases and J gave up 0 bases, with 16 bases separating them. The CDR3 sequence is 16 residues long. Germline V CDR1 and CDR2: SEHNR, FQNEAQ (reference sequence). The CDR3 nucleotides are TGTGCCAGCACCCCCCAAGCGGGTTACTCCTACAATGAGCAGTTCTTC. Translating it yields CASTPQAGYSYNEQFF.

V gene TRBV6-1 combines with J gene TRBJ2-7; D may be TRBD1 (5 bases). Germline loops: CDR1 MNHNS, CDR2 SASEGT. Trimming pared 2 bases from V and 2 bases from J, leaving 10 bases between. CDR3 size: 14 residues. CDR3 in amino acids: CASSEFLGPYEQYF. In DNA form, the CDR3 reads TGTGCCAGCAGTGAATTTCTGGGGCCCTACGAGCAGTACTTC.

The gene calls are TRBV15 and TRBJ2-3; D might be TRBD2 (7 bases). V was shortened by 5 bases and J by 0 bases, with 12 bases between the two germline ends. CDR3 length: 15 amino acids. Per the germline V gene, CDR1 is LNHNV and CDR2 is YYDKDF (reference sequence). The CDR3 bases are TGTGCCACCAGCTCGGCGGGGGCCAGCACAGATACGCAGTATTTT. Encoded protein: CATSSAGASTDTQYF.

CDR3 sequence reads: CSAIPIAGAGNEQFF. As DNA, the CDR3 is TGCAGTGCTATTCCAATAGCGGGGGCCGGCAATGAGCAGTTCTTC. V gene TRBV20-1 combines with J gene TRBJ2-1, with 9 nucleotides matching TRBD2. Germline assignment: CDR1 DFQATT and CDR2 SNEGSKA (reference sequence). The CDR3 spans 15 residues. V gave up 4 bases and J gave up 6 bases; unmatched junction bases: 10.

This clonotype was recorded a few times. At one boundary the junction diverges from the germline segment, which might be a read error. The genes are TRBV6-4 and TRBJ1-2, with D unclear. The CDR3 has 14 amino acids. Germline lookup yields CDR1 MRHNA and CDR2 SNTAGT. The CDR3 region is CASSDSSATRGYTF. CDR3 nucleotides: TGTGCTAGCAGTGACTCGAGCGCGACTCGGGGCTACACCTTC.

The gene calls are TRBV18 and TRBJ2-1; D not certain. This CDR3 is 11 amino acids long. V lost 2 bases and J 8 bases, leaving 4 bases between the germline ends. Germline values: CDR1 KGHSH, CDR2 LQKENI. CDR3 nucleotide sequence: TGTGCCAGCTCACCAGACCATGAGCAGTTCTTC. This encodes CASSPDHEQFF. Drawing the rest from reference TRBV18 and TRBJ2-1, the complete variable domain is NAGVMQNPRHLVRRRGQEARLRCSPMKGHSHVYWYRQLPEEGLKFMVYLQKENIIDESGMPKERFSAEFPKEGPSILRIQQVVRGDSAAYFCASSPDHEQFFGPGTRLTVL.

In regard to this clonotype: Sequence at one end of the junction differs from germline and may be a read error. CDR3 protein: CASSSATGPVSCEQYF. Here the CDR3 DNA reads TGTGCCAGCAGCTCGGCTACGGGGCCCGTCTCCTGCGAGCAGTACTTC. This chain joins TRBV7-9 and TRBJ2-7; D possibly matches TRBD1 or TRBD2 (5 bases each). Germline values: CDR1 SEHNR, CDR2 FQNEAQ (reference sequence). The CDR3 is 16 amino acids.

DNA for the CDR3: TGTGCCAGCAGCCTCTTACAGGGCCACGAGCAGTACTTC. Translation: CASSLLQGHEQYF. The chain uses TRBV14 and TRBJ2-7, with D perhaps matching TRBD1 (6 bases). V lost 4 bases and J 5 bases, leaving 12 bases between the germline ends. The CDR3 is 13 residues long. Germline CDR1 and CDR2: SGHDN and FVKESK.

The chain links TRBV29-1 to TRBJ2-7; 9 nucleotides match TRBD1. Germline CDR1 reads SQVTM; CDR2 reads ANQGSEA. V gave up 7 bases and J gave up 5 bases; unmatched junction bases: 9. The CDR3 runs 13 residues. CDR3 nucleotide sequence: TGCAGCGCCGCCGGGACAGGGATCAACGAGCAGTACTTC. This encodes CSAAGTGINEQYF.

V usage is TRBV5-1 and J usage is TRBJ2-7; a weak D match, TRBD1 (5 bases). The CDR3 contains 15 residues. CDR1 is SGHRS and CDR2 is YFSETQ in the germline V gene. V lost 1 base and J 2 bases, leaving 13 bases between the germline ends. CDR3 residues: CASSLFSGPPYEQYF. In DNA form, the CDR3 reads TGCGCCAGCAGCTTGTTTTCAGGGCCCCCCTACGAGCAGTACTTC.

Only one count was recorded for this clonotype. The V call is TRBV19, the J call TRBJ1-5, with D perhaps TRBD1 (5 bases). The CDR3 spans 14 residues. Trimming left V 5 bases short and J 0 bases short, with 8 bases between. Per the germline V gene, CDR1 is LNHDA and CDR2 is SQIVND (reference sequence). For the CDR3, the DNA is TGTGCCAGTAGTGACAGTTATAGCAATCAGCCCCAGCATTTT. Translating gives CASSDSYSNQPQHF.

The chain is built from TRBV12-3 or TRBV12-4 and TRBJ2-4; D is undetermined. The CDR3 covers 12 residues. Deletions cut 6 bases from V and 5 bases from J, with 8 bases between. The CDR3 nucleotides read TGTGCCAGCAGGTCCCCTCAAAACATTCAGTACTTC. Its translation is CASRSPQNIQYF.

The rearrangement uses TRBV27 and TRBJ1-6, with 8 bases that match TRBD1. V lost 3 bases and J lost 6; bases outside the gene matches: 10. Germline CDR1 and CDR2: MNHEY and SMNVEV (reference sequence). This CDR3 contains 17 residues. The CDR3 sequence: CASSLRAGGAPNSPLHF. The CDR3 DNA follows: TGTGCCAGCAGTTTGAGGGCAGGGGGCGCCCCTAATTCACCCCTCCACTTT.

The V call is TRBV19, the J call TRBJ2-3; D might be TRBD1 (5 bases). CDR3 length equals 15 residues. Deletions cut 4 bases from V and 4 bases from J, with 15 bases between. Per the germline V gene, CDR1 is LNHDA and CDR2 is SQIVND (reference sequence). The CDR3 coding sequence is TGTGCCAGTAGTACAGGGTTTAGATTCCCAGATACGCAGTATTTT. Amino acids: CASSTGFRFPDTQYF.

The chain combines TRBV9 with TRBJ2-2; D ambiguous. Germline-derived CDR1 and CDR2 are SGDLS and YYNGEE. The CDR3 consists of 15 residues. V was cut by 4 bases and J by 6 bases, with 16 bases left in between. The CDR3 sequence is CASSHWSSAAGELFF. CDR3 nucleotide sequence: TGTGCCAGCAGCCACTGGTCGAGTGCCGCCGGGGAGCTGTTTTTT.

V gene TRBV28 combines with J gene TRBJ1-4, with 7 bases that match TRBD1. The V gene's germline CDR1 is MDHEN and CDR2 SYDVKM. J lost 6 bases, V lost 6 bases, and 16 bases had no gene match. This CDR3 contains 17 residues. The CDR3 loop reads CASRKTGAVELYEKLFF. The CDR3 nucleotides read TGTGCCAGCAGGAAAACAGGGGCTGTGGAGCTGTATGAAAAACTGTTTTTT.

This sequence joins TRBV10-2 and TRBJ1-4; tentatively, D is TRBD1 (5 bases). Looked up from germline, CDR1 is WSHSY and CDR2 is SAAADI. The CDR3 has 13 residues. V lost 5 bases and J lost 8, with 12 bases in between. CDR3 DNA: TGCGCCAGCAGTTATCAAGGGGAAGAAAAACTGTTTTTT. It is translated as CASSYQGEEKLFF.

V and J are TRBV30 and TRBJ2-7; D is ambiguous. Germline CDR1 reads GTSNPN; CDR2 reads SVGIG (reference sequence). There are 13 residues in the CDR3. V was trimmed by 4 bases and J by 0 bases, leaving 10 bases between them. CDR3 sequence (DNA): TGTGCCTGGACCGACCGCGACTCCTACGAGCAGTACTTC. Translating it yields CAWTDRDSYEQYF.

This chain connects TRBV20-1 to TRBJ2-1; D ambiguous. Germline CDR1 reads DFQATT; CDR2 reads SNEGSKA (reference sequence). The CDR3 is made up of 12 amino acids. V lost 3 bases to trimming and J lost 4 bases, with 7 bases between them. The CDR3 region has the DNA TGCAGTGCTAGGGCCCGATACAATGAGCAGTTCTTC. It yields the protein CSARARYNEQFF.

This chain uses TRBV27 with TRBJ2-7, with D possibly TRBD1 on 6 matching bases. V was clipped by 6 bases and J by 5 bases, with 17 bases between them. Germline lookup yields CDR1 MNHEY and CDR2 SMNVEV (reference sequence). There are 14 residues in the CDR3. For the CDR3, the DNA is TGTGCCAGCAGCAAGGGAACAGGGATCGACGAGCAGTACTTC. Residues: CASSKGTGIDEQYF.